Below, 28 T cell receptor beta chains from the same sample are listed, as sequenced in a study of low-dose radiotherapy and immunotherapy resistance in tumors. The time point: before trial treatment. cDNA synthesis used a TRAV/TRBV-specific primer set for both chains. It was with a constant-region primer and a V-primer adapter that TCRs were amplified over approximately 20 PCR cycles. TCRdb fed the reads into MiXCR, producing one record per CDR3 protein. The sample includes about 82,000 distinct CDR3 sequences, under 20% of them seen just once. Sample: PBMCs, taken before treatment. Receptors originate from a male donor with prostate cancer.

This clonotype was picked up many times. V is TRBV7-8 and J is TRBJ2-7; 8 positions agree with TRBD1. The CDR3 consists of 15 residues. Germline V gives CDR1 SGHVS, CDR2 FQNEAQ. With 2 bases clipped from V and 6 bases from J, the junction kept 9 bases outside the gene matches. This chain's CDR3 is CASSLNRQGSAEQYF. Here the CDR3 DNA reads TGTGCCAGCAGCTTAAACCGACAGGGGTCCGCCGAGCAGTACTTC.

This clonotype was picked up many times. The V call is TRBV7-9, the J call TRBJ1-5; 8 bases line up with TRBD1. CDR1 is SEHNR, CDR2 FQNEAQ, per germline (reference sequence). This CDR3 is built from 15 residues. The V gene end was trimmed by 5 bases and the J gene end by 2 bases; junction bases not matched to a gene: 5. Here the CDR3 DNA reads TGTGCCAGCAGCCCGCAGGGGGCTGGCAATCAGCCCCAGCATTTT. Amino acid sequence: CASSPQGAGNQPQHF.

This clonotype was detected many times. This rearrangement joins TRBV28 to TRBJ2-7; 11 bases are a match to TRBD1. This CDR3 has 15 residues. CDR1 MDHEN and CDR2 SYDVKM come from the germline V gene. V lost 2 bases and J lost 5; bases outside the gene matches: 5. The chain's CDR3 is CASSLKGQGVDEQYF. The CDR3, as DNA: TGTGCCAGCAGTTTAAAGGGACAGGGGGTCGACGAGCAGTACTTC.

The table lists this clonotype with many counts. J is TRBJ2-7 and V is TRBV5-1, with D perhaps TRBD2 (6 bases). The germline V gene has CDR1 SGHRS and CDR2 YFSETQ. CDR3 length equals 13 residues. V lost 9 bases, J lost 1 base, and 14 bases lay in between. The CDR3: CATSGTGSYEQYF. CDR3 sequence (DNA): TGCGCCACCTCCGGGACTGGATCCTACGAGCAGTACTTC.

This clonotype has a count of ten or more. This CDR3 reads CASSLRRDRGRNTEAFF. CDR3 DNA sequence: TGTGCCAGCAGTTTACGTCGGGACAGGGGTCGGAACACTGAAGCTTTCTTT. This chain links TRBV12-3 or TRBV12-4 with TRBJ1-1, with 10 bases that match TRBD1. CDR3 length: 17 amino acids. With 2 bases clipped from V and 1 base from J, the junction kept 7 bases outside the gene matches.

Concerning this clonotype: The likely explanation is a read error, given a far larger clone one base away. The gene calls are TRBV6-1 and TRBJ2-5; no clear D. This CDR3 is 14 amino acids long. Deletions cut 2 bases from V and 11 bases from J, with 18 bases between. Germline V gene sequence: CDR1 MNHNS, CDR2 SASEGT. The CDR3 protein is CASSEFLPPREQYF. Here the CDR3 DNA reads TGTGCCAGCAGTGAATTCCTGCCCCCCCGTGAGCAGTACTTC.

V gene TRBV7-2 combines with J gene TRBJ1-1; unclear D gene. CDR3 length: 12 residues. V was pared by 5 bases and J by 14 bases, with 18 bases between. Germline CDR1 reads SGHTA; CDR2 reads FQGNSA. CDR3 protein: CASSASTDTQFF. In nucleotides, the CDR3 is TGTGCCAGCAGCGCTAGCACAGATACGCAGTTCTTT.

This clonotype has ten or more counts. This rearrangement joins TRBV20-1 to TRBJ2-3, with a weak D call TRBD1 (6 bases). This CDR3 spans 14 amino acids. Germline V lookup: CDR1 DFQATT, CDR2 SNEGSKA (reference sequence). The CDR3 DNA is TGCACTCCCCGCGTGGGGGCTACCACAGATACGCAGTATTTT. It specifies CTPRVGATTDTQYF.

Within the sample, this clonotype is medium-sized. The chain uses TRBV7-8 and TRBJ1-1; tentatively, D is TRBD1 (6 bases). CDR3 length equals 13 residues. Germline CDR1 is SGHVS and CDR2 is FQNEAQ. The germline V and J ends were trimmed by 3 bases and 4 bases, with 9 bases remaining between them. The CDR3, as DNA: TGTGCCAGCAGCTTGACAGGTGGCACTGAAGCTTTCTTT. The encoded protein is CASSLTGGTEAFF.

This clonotype came up many times. The CDR3 loop reads CASSPWDILEVTDTQYF. In DNA, the CDR3 is TGTGCCAGTAGTCCCTGGGACATTCTTGAGGTCACAGATACGCAGTATTTT. The chain is built from TRBV19 and TRBJ2-3; D perhaps matches TRBD1 (6 bases). The germline V gene encodes CDR1 LNHDA and CDR2 SQIVND (reference sequence). This CDR3 has 17 residues. V dropped 5 bases and J dropped 2 bases, with 20 bases sitting between them.

This clonotype came up many times. The CDR3 sequence is CAWTPDSLGNQPQHF. The CDR3 nucleotides are TGTGCCTGGACCCCGGACAGTCTTGGCAATCAGCCCCAGCATTTT. The chain recombines TRBV30 with TRBJ1-5; tentative D call: TRBD1 (6 bases). V was shortened by 4 bases and J by 2 bases, with 15 bases between the two germline ends. Germline values: CDR1 GTSNPN, CDR2 SVGIG (reference sequence). The CDR3 covers 15 residues.

This clonotype occurred many times. The rearrangement links TRBV24-1 to TRBJ2-7; D not certain. Trimming removed 7 bases at V and 2 bases at J, with 14 bases between. This CDR3 region has 14 residues. Looked up from germline, CDR1 is KGHDR and CDR2 is SFDVKD. In nucleotides, the CDR3 is TGTGCCACCAGCGGAAATGAACGAGCCTACGAGCAGTACTTC. This codes for CATSGNERAYEQYF.

There are a few counts of this clonotype. V and J are TRBV28 and TRBJ2-7, with unresolved D. Germline CDR1 reads MDHEN; CDR2 reads SYDVKM. The V end was cut by 6 bases, the J end by 12 bases, with 18 bases between. The CDR3 has 12 amino acids. The CDR3 spells CASRLGRAPVYF. In DNA form, the CDR3 reads TGTGCCAGCAGGCTGGGCCGGGCCCCGGTGTACTTC.

The chain couples TRBV5-1 to TRBJ2-7; tentatively, D is TRBD1 (6 bases). Looked up from germline, CDR1 is SGHRS and CDR2 is YFSETQ. CDR3 length equals 16 residues. The V and J ends lost 4 bases and 3 bases respectively, with 20 bases between them. The CDR3 DNA reads as TGCGCCAGCAGCCCCATCCCAGGGGCGGGCAGCTACGAGCAGTACTTC. Translation gives CASSPIPGAGSYEQYF.

This clonotype was recorded at least ten times. CDR3 coding DNA: TGTGCCAGCAGCTTCACCATCGGGACCCCGAAGGGAAAACTGTTTTTT. This codes for CASSFTIGTPKGKLFF. The chain joins TRBV7-8 to TRBJ1-4, with a tentative D call TRBD1 (5 bases). The length of the CDR3 is 16 residues. V was shortened by 3 bases and J by 10 bases, with 21 bases between the two germline ends. The germline gives CDR1 SGHVS, CDR2 FQNEAQ.

This clonotype was recorded at least ten times. The J gene is TRBJ1-1, the V gene TRBV7-9; D unclear. CDR1 is SEHNR and CDR2 is FQNEAQ in the germline V gene (reference sequence). This CDR3 spans 14 amino acids. Trimming took off 1 base at V and 6 bases at J, with 12 bases between the two ends. CDR3 DNA sequence: TGTGCCAGCAGCTTAGGGGCCGGTATGGCTGAAGCTTTCTTT. It encodes CASSLGAGMAEAFF.

This clonotype was counted many times. The chain couples TRBV5-1 to TRBJ2-5; 8 bases are a match to TRBD1. Germline-derived CDR1 and CDR2 are SGHRS and YFSETQ. The J segment lost 4 bases and the V segment lost 0 bases, leaving 5 bases of the junction unmatched. The CDR3 extends over 15 amino acids. The CDR3 DNA follows: TGCGCCAGCAGCTTGGCCGTGACAGGGGCAGAGACCCAGTACTTC. Its translation is CASSLAVTGAETQYF.

The table lists this clonotype with many counts. V usage is TRBV11-2 and J usage is TRBJ2-7; the D gene could be TRBD1 or TRBD2 (5 bases each). The CDR3 has 14 residues. Germline CDR1 reads SGHAT; CDR2 reads FQNNGV. V lost 2 bases and J lost 6, with 14 bases in between. CDR3 region: CASSLPAARGEQYF. As DNA, the CDR3 is TGTGCCAGCAGCTTACCAGCGGCGAGGGGCGAGCAGTACTTC.

The sample holds many counts of this clonotype. The gene calls are TRBV28 and TRBJ2-6, with TRBD1 as a possible D gene (6 bases). CDR1 MDHEN and CDR2 SYDVKM come from the germline V gene. The CDR3 is 15 amino acids. V was shortened by 6 bases and J by 2 bases, with 11 bases between the two germline ends. CDR3 DNA: TGTGCCAGCAGGACGACAGGAGCTGGGGCCAACGTCCTGACTTTC. Amino acids: CASRTTGAGANVLTF.

This clonotype was recorded many times. The chain has TRBV29-1 and TRBJ1-4; the D gene is possibly TRBD1 (6 bases). Germline CDR1 and CDR2: SQVTM and ANQGSEA. Trimming took 4 bases from V and 7 from J, leaving 13 bases between them. The CDR3 loop spans 13 amino acids. The CDR3 nucleotides read TGCAGCGTTGTAGGCAGGGGAGGTGAAAAACTGTTTTTT. Translating it yields CSVVGRGGEKLFF.

This clonotype showed up many times. The V gene is TRBV9, the J gene TRBJ2-2, with D possibly TRBD1 on 6 matching bases. CDR1 is SGDLS, CDR2 YYNGEE, per germline. V lost 3 bases and J lost 4, with 10 bases in between. This CDR3 contains 14 residues. The CDR3 loop reads CASSETGFTGELFF. CDR3 in DNA: TGTGCCAGCAGCGAAACAGGGTTCACCGGGGAGCTGTTTTTT. Variable domain in full (rest from reference TRBV9 and TRBJ2-2): DSGVTQTPKHLITATGQRVTLRCSPRSGDLSVYWYQQSLDQGLQFLIQYYNGEERAKGNILERFSAQQFPDLHSELNLSSLELGDSALYFCASSETGFTGELFFGEGSRLTVL.

The CDR3 coding sequence is TGTGCCAGCAGTCAAGAGGACTCATTAGCGGTGAGCTCCTACAATGAGCAGTTCTTC. Translating gives CASSQEDSLAVSSYNEQFF. The rearrangement uses TRBV28 and TRBJ2-1; possibly TRBD2 for D (6 bases). Germline CDR1 is MDHEN and CDR2 is SYDVKM. The CDR3 runs 19 residues. V dropped 5 bases and J dropped 0 bases, with 23 bases sitting between them.

This clonotype occurred a few times. The J gene is TRBJ2-3, the V gene TRBV24-1, with D possibly TRBD1 on 5 matching bases. The CDR3 length is 16 residues. Germline CDR1 is KGHDR and CDR2 is SFDVKD. V lost 3 bases to trimming and J lost 0 bases, with 12 bases between them. This chain's CDR3 is CATSDEGASSTDTQYF. The CDR3, as DNA: TGTGCCACCAGTGATGAAGGGGCCAGTAGCACAGATACGCAGTATTTT.

There are many counts of this clonotype. V usage is TRBV15 and J usage is TRBJ2-1; D not resolved. Between the trimmed V and J ends, which lost 4 bases and 2 bases, there was a span of 15 bases. The CDR3 totals 16 residues. Per the germline V gene, CDR1 is LNHNV and CDR2 is YYDKDF (reference sequence). This CDR3 is CATSKAMSAAYNEQFF. Written as DNA, the CDR3 is TGTGCCACCAGCAAAGCTATGTCAGCAGCCTACAATGAGCAGTTCTTC.

This clonotype was recorded a few times. The rearrangement links TRBV6-8 to TRBJ2-2; the match to TRBD1 covers 7 bases. Trimming took 6 bases from V and 2 from J; bases not matched to a gene: 21. CDR1 is MNHGY and CDR2 is SAAAGT in the germline V gene. The CDR3 loop spans 20 amino acids. CDR3 amino acids: CASSQKKKEKDRSNTGELFF. DNA of the CDR3: TGTGCCAGCAGCCAAAAAAAAAAAGAAAAGGACAGGAGTAACACCGGGGAGCTGTTTTTT.

This clonotype was counted at least ten times. This chain connects TRBV7-9 to TRBJ2-7; D call uncertain. The germline V and J ends were trimmed by 1 base and 2 bases, with 6 bases remaining between them. The CDR3 runs to 13 residues. CDR1 SEHNR and CDR2 FQNEAQ come from the germline V gene (reference sequence). CDR3 in amino acids: CASSLVGTYEQYF. In DNA form, the CDR3 reads TGTGCCAGCAGCTTAGTAGGGACCTACGAGCAGTACTTC.

This clonotype was seen many times. The rearrangement links TRBV5-1 to TRBJ2-7; D is unresolved. V gave up 6 bases and J gave up 1 base, with 11 bases separating them. The CDR3 length is 13 residues. Per the germline V gene, CDR1 is SGHRS and CDR2 is YFSETQ. This CDR3 reads CASTVGESYEQYF. The CDR3 coding sequence is TGCGCCAGCACCGTTGGAGAATCCTACGAGCAGTACTTC.

In its sample, this clonotype was seen many times. The J gene is TRBJ2-7, the V gene TRBV20-1, with D uncertain. Germline V CDR1 and CDR2: DFQATT, SNEGSKA (reference sequence). The CDR3 runs to 10 residues. V was shortened by 3 bases and J by 2 bases, with 2 bases between the two germline ends. The CDR3 bases are TGCAGTGCTAGCCCCTACGAGCAGTACTTC. This encodes CSASPYEQYF.